The source of this TCR beta chain is a study of blood T cell repertoires in COVID-19. Study context: There were acute and convalescent COVID-19 samples, and they came from the United States, Italy and Spain.

The CDR3 extends over 14 amino acids. V lost 0 bases to trimming and J lost 8 bases, with 11 bases between them. Germline V CDR1 and CDR2: LGHDT, YNNKEL (reference sequence). Enrollees, roughly 18 to 90 years old, lived in approximately 25 US areas. Sequenced by immunoSEQ multiplex PCR; TCRdb stores in-frame clones only, minus some. The data hold about 370,000 clones, with 91% observed a single time. The TCR sequence derives from a woman aged 40-49 years who had been exposed to COVID-19. The sample taken for sequencing was PBMCs or T cells enriched from blood (not recorded which). The chain couples TRBV3-1 (or the pseudogene TRBV3-2) to TRBJ1-5, with no clear D. The CDR3 reads CASSQDSSGKPQHF. DNA of the CDR3: TGTGCCAGCAGCCAAGATTCATCGGGGAAGCCCCAGCATTTT.